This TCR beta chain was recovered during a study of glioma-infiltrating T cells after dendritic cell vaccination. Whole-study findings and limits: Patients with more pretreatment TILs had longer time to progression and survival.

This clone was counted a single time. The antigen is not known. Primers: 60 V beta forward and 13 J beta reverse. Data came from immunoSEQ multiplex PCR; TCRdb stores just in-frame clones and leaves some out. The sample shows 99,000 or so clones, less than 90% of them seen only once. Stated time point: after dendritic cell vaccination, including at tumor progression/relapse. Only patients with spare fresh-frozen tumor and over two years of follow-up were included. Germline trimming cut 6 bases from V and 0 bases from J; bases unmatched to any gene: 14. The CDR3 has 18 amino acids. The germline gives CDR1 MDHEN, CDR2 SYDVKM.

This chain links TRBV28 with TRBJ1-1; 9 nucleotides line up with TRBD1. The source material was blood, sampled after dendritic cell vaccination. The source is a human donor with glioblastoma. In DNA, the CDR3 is TGTGCCAGCAGCCCCGGGACAGGGATTCCCTTCATGAACACTGAAGCTTTCTTT. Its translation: CASSPGTGIPFMNTEAFF.